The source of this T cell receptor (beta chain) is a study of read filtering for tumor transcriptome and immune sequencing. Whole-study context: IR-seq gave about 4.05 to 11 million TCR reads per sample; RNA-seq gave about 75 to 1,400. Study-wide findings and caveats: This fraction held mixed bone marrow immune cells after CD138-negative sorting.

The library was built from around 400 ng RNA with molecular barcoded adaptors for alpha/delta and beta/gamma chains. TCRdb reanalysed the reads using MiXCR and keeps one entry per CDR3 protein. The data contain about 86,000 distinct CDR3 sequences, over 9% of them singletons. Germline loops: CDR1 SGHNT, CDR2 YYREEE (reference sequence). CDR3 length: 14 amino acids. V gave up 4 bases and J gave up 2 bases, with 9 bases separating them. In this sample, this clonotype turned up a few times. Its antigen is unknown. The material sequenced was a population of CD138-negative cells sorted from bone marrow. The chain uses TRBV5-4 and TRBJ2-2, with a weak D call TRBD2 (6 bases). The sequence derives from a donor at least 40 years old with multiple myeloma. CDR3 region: CASSTGLNTGELFF. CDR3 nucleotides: TGTGCCAGCAGCACCGGACTAAACACCGGGGAGCTGTTTTTT. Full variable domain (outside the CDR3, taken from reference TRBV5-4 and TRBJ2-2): ETGVTQSPTHLIKTRGQQVTLRCSSQSGHNTVSWYQQALGQGPQFIFQYYREEENGRGNFPPRFSGLQFPNYSSELNVNALELDDSALYLCASSTGLNTGELFFGEGSRLTVL.